The text below deals with one T cell receptor beta chain. The antigen remains unidentified. TCRdb's copy holds only in-frame clones and misses some; the assay was immunoSEQ multiplex PCR. The sample gives some 110,000 clones, around 90% of which show up once; roughly 8% is in the top ten. This entry is derived from a study of T cell responses to AZD1222 COVID-19 vaccine. Study-level findings and limits: Distributed over spike, vaccine-associated CD4 TCRs predominated at 160-218 and 743-854. Baseline serostatus was positive in only 5 to 7 AZD1222 recipients.

Germline V gives CDR1 LNHNV, CDR2 YYDKDF (reference sequence). The V and J ends lost 0 bases and 9 bases respectively, with 12 bases between them. This CDR3 is built from 14 residues. This rearrangement joins TRBV15 to TRBJ1-5; tentative D call: TRBD1 (6 bases). Material: peripheral blood, obtained 28 days after the second AZD1222 dose. This receptor was identified in an adult who received the AZD1222 COVID-19 vaccine. This chain's CDR3 is CATSRDPGVGPQHF. CDR3 bases: TGTGCCACCAGCAGAGATCCAGGGGTCGGGCCCCAGCATTTT.